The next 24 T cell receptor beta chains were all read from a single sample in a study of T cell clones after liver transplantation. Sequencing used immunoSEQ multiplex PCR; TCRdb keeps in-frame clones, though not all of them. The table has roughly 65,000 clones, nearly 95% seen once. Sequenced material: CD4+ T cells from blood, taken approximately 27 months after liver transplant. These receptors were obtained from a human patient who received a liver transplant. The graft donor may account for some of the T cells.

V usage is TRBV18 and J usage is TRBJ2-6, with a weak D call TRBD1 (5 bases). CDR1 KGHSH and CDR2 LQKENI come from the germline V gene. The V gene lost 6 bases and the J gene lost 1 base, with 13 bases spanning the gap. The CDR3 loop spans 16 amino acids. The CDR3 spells CASSLIDSSGANVLTF. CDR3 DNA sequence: TGTGCCAGCTCCCTCATTGACAGTTCTGGGGCCAACGTCCTGACTTTC.

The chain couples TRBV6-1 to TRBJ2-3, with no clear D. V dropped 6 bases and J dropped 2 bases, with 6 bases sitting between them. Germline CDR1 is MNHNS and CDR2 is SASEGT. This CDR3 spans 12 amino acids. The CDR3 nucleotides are TGTGCCAGCAGAGGGCTCACAGATACGCAGTATTTT. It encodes CASRGLTDTQYF.

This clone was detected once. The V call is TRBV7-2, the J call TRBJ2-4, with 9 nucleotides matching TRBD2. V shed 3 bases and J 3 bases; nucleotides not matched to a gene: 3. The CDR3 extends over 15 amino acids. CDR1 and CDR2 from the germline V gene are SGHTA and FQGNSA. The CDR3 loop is CASSFSGSGKNIQYF. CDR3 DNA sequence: TGTGCCAGCAGCTTTAGCGGGAGTGGCAAAAACATTCAGTACTTC.

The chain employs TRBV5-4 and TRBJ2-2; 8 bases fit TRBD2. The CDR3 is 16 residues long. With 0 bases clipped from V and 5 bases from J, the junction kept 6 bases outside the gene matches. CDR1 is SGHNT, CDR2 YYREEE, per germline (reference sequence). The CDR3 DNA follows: TGTGCCAGCAGCTTGGCCGCGGGAGGAAGGACCGGGGAGCTGTTTTTT. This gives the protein CASSLAAGGRTGELFF. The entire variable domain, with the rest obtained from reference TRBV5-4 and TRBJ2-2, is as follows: ETGVTQSPTHLIKTRGQQVTLRCSSQSGHNTVSWYQQALGQGPQFIFQYYREEENGRGNFPPRFSGLQFPNYSSELNVNALELDDSALYLCASSLAAGGRTGELFFGEGSRLTVL.

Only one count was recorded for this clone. The CDR3 DNA reads TGTGCCAGCAGCTTAGGGTACAACTCCTACGAGCAGTACTTC. Translation gives CASSLGYNSYEQYF. The chain employs TRBV11-2 and TRBJ2-7; D is undetermined. V lost 1 base and J lost 0, with 7 bases in between. The CDR3 sequence is 14 residues long. Germline loops: CDR1 SGHAT, CDR2 FQNNGV. Variable domain in full (rest from reference TRBV11-2 and TRBJ2-7): EAGVAQSPRYKIIEKRQSVAFWCNPISGHATLYWYQQILGQGPKLLIQFQNNGVVDDSQLPKDRFSAERLKGVDSTLKIQPAKLEDSAVYLCASSLGYNSYEQYFGPGTRLTVT.

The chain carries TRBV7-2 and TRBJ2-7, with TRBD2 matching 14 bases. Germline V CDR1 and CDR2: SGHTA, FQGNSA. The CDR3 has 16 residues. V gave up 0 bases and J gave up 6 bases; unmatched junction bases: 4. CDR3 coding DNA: TGTGCCAGCAGCTTAGCCGGGACTAGCGGGAGTATCGAGCAGTACTTC. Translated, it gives CASSLAGTSGSIEQYF.

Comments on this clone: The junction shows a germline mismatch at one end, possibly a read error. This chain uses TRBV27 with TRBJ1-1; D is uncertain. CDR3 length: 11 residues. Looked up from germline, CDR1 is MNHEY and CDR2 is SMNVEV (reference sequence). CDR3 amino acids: CASRLNSEAFF. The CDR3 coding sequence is TGTGCCAGCAGGCTGAACTCTGAAGCTTTCTTT.

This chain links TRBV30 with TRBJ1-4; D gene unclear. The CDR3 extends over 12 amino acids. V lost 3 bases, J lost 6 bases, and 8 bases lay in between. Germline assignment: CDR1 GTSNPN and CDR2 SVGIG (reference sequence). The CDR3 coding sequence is TGTGCCTGGAGATTGGTCGATGAAAAACTGTTTTTT. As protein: CAWRLVDEKLFF.

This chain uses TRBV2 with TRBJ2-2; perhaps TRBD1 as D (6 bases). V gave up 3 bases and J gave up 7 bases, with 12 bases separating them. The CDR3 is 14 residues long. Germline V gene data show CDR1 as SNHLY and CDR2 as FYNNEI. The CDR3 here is CASSEQGSGGELFF. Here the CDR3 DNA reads TGTGCCAGCAGTGAGCAGGGGTCGGGCGGGGAGCTGTTTTTT.

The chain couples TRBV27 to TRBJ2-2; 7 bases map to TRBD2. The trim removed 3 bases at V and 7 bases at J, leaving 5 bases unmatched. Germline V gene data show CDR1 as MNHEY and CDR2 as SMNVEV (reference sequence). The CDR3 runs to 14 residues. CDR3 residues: CASSFRGERGELFF. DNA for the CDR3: TGTGCCAGCAGTTTTCGGGGGGAACGCGGGGAGCTGTTTTTT.

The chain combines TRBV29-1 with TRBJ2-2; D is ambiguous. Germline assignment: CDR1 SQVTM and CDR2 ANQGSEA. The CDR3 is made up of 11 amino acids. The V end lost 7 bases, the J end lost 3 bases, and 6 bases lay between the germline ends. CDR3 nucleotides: TGCAGCGGTCGGCACACCGGGGAGCTGTTTTTT. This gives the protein CSGRHTGELFF.

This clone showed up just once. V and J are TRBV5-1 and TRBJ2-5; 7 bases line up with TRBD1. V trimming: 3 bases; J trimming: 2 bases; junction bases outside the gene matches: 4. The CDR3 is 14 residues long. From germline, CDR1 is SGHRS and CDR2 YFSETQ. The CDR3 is CASSYRDSQETQYF. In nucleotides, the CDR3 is TGCGCCAGCAGCTACAGGGACAGTCAAGAGACCCAGTACTTC.

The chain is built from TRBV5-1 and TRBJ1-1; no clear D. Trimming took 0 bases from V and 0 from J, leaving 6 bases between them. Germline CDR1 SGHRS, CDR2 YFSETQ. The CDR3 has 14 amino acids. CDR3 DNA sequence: TGCGCCAGCAGCTTGGCCCGAATGAACACTGAAGCTTTCTTT. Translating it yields CASSLARMNTEAFF. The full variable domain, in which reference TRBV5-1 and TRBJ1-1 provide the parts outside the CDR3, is KAGVTQTPRYLIKTRGQQVTLSCSPISGHRSVSWYQQTPGQGLQFLFEYFSETQRNKGNFPGRFSGRQFSNSRSEMNVSTLELGDSALYLCASSLARMNTEAFFGQGTRLTVV.

This CDR3 is CASSEFGAGGLNEQFF. The CDR3 region has the DNA TGTGCCAGCAGTGAATTCGGAGCGGGAGGCCTCAATGAGCAGTTCTTC. The rearrangement uses TRBV2 and TRBJ2-1; TRBD2 aligns across 9 bases. With V trimmed by 2 bases and J by 6 bases, 8 bases remained unmatched. In germline, CDR1 is SNHLY, CDR2 FYNNEI. The CDR3 loop spans 16 amino acids.

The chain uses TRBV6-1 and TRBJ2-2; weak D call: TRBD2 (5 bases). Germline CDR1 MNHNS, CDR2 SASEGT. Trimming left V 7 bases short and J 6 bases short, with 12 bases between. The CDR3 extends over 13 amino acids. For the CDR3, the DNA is TGTGCCAGCAAGGAGGCTGGGGCCGGGGAGCTGTTTTTT. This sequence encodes CASKEAGAGELFF.

The CDR3: CASSRGLAGVGETQYF. In DNA, the CDR3 is TGCGCCAGCAGCAGGGGACTAGCGGGTGTAGGGGAGACCCAGTACTTC. This chain uses TRBV5-1 with TRBJ2-5, with 12 bases fitting TRBD2. CDR3 size: 16 residues. The J segment lost 5 bases and the V segment lost 4 bases, leaving 9 bases of the junction unmatched. Germline lookup yields CDR1 SGHRS and CDR2 YFSETQ.

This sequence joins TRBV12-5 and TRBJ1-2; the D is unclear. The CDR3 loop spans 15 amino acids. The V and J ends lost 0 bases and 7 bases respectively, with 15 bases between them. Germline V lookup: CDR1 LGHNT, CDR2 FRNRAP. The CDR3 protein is CASGLVLGSVVGYTF. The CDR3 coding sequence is TGTGCTAGTGGTTTGGTACTGGGGAGTGTAGTTGGCTACACCTTC. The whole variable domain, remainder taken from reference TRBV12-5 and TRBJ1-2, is DARVTQTPRHKVTEMGQEVTMRCQPILGHNTVFWYRQTMMQGLELLAYFRNRAPLDDSGMPKDRFSAEMPDATLATLKIQPSEPRDSAVYFCASGLVLGSVVGYTFGSGTRLTVV.

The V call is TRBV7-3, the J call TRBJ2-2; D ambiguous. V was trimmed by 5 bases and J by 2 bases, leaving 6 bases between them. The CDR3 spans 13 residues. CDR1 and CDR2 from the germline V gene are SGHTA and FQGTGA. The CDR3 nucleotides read TGTGCCAGCAGCCTTCGCAACACCGGGGAGCTGTTTTTT. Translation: CASSLRNTGELFF.

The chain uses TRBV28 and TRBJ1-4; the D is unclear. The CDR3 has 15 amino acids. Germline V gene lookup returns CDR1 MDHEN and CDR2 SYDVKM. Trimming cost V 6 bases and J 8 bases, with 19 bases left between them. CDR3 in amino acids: CASSSRGSGREKLFF. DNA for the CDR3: TGTGCCAGCAGCTCAAGAGGGTCGGGAAGGGAAAAACTGTTTTTT. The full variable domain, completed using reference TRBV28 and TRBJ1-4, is DVKVTQSSRYLVKRTGEKVFLECVQDMDHENMFWYRQDPGLGLRLIYFSYDVKMKEKGDIPEGYSVSREKKERFSLILESASTNQTSMYLCASSSRGSGREKLFFGSGTQLSVL.

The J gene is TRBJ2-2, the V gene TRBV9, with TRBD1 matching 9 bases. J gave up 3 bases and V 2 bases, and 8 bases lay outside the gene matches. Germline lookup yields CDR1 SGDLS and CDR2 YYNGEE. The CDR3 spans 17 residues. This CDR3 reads CASSVYRGRLDTGELFF. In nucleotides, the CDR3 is TGTGCCAGCAGCGTCTACAGGGGGCGCCTGGACACCGGGGAGCTGTTTTTT.

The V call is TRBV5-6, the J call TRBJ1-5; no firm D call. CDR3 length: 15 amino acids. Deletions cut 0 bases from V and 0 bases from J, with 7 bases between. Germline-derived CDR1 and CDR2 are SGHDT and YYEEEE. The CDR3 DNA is TGTGCCAGCAGCTTGGGGGGTCATAGCAATCAGCCCCAGCATTTT. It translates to CASSLGGHSNQPQHF.

The CDR3 protein is CASEHTGELFF. The CDR3 nucleotides read TGTGCCAGCGAACACACCGGGGAGCTGTTTTTT. The V gene is TRBV11-3, the J gene TRBJ2-2; D gene unclear. CDR3 length: 11 amino acids. Trimming stripped 8 bases from V and 3 bases from J, with 4 bases between. Germline-derived CDR1 and CDR2 are SGHNT and YENEEA.

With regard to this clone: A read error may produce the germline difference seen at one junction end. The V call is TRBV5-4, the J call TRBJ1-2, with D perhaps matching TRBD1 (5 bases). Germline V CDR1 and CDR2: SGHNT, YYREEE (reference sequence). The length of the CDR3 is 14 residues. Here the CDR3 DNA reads TGTGCCAGCAGATTGGGACCGAGTACCTATGGCTACACCTTC. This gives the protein CASRLGPSTYGYTF. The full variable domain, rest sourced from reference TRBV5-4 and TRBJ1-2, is ETGVTQSPTHLIKTRGQQVTLRCSSQSGHNTVSWYQQALGQGPQFIFQYYREEENGRGNFPPRFSGLQFPNYSSELNVNALELDDSALYLCASRLGPSTYGYTFGSGTRLTVV.

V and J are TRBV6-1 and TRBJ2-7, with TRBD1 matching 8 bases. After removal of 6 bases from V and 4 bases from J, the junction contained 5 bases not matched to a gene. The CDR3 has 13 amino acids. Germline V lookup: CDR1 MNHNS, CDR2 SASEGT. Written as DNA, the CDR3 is TGTGCCAGCAGGAGGACAGGGTTGTACGAGCAGTACTTC. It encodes CASRRTGLYEQYF.